Shown below are 19 T cell receptor beta chains from a single sample sequenced in a study of vaccination and CD4 T cells after COVID-19 (dated 2022 in TCRdb). The library was generated by PCR. Sequencer: Illumina iSeq 100. Starting from the raw public reads, TCRdb applied fastp trimming at Q25, assembled clones with MiXCR and retained in-frame beta chains. Duplicate CDR3 protein sequences are folded into a single record with the most common DNA and genes. The sample profile shows some 22,000 distinct CDR3 sequences; 45% to 55% of them were found once. The top ten clones comprise around 1% of the sample. The source material was CD4+ T cells from blood, sampled before SARS-CoV-2 vaccination. The receptors shown here come from a human donor who had recovered from COVID-19.

The rearrangement joins TRBV28 to TRBJ2-5; no reliable D call. Per germline, CDR1 MDHEN and CDR2 SYDVKM. Trimming stripped 5 bases from V and 5 bases from J, with 9 bases between. There are 12 residues in the CDR3. The CDR3 DNA reads TGTGCCAGCAGTCCGATCAGGGAGACCCAGTACTTC. Encoded protein: CASSPIRETQYF.

The chain combines TRBV7-2 with TRBJ2-3, with D maybe TRBD2 (6 bases). Between the trimmed V and J ends, which lost 8 bases and 6 bases, there was a span of 18 bases. Germline V gives CDR1 SGHTA, CDR2 FQGNSA. This CDR3 has 14 amino acids. CDR3 protein: CASQPAGDPDTQYF. The CDR3 nucleotides are TGTGCCAGCCAGCCAGCGGGTGACCCGGATACGCAGTATTTT.

This clonotype was seen a few times. V and J are TRBV7-9 and TRBJ1-5, with 9 positions matching TRBD1. CDR1 SEHNR and CDR2 FQNEAQ come from the germline V gene (reference sequence). Trimming removed 5 bases from V and 5 bases from J; junction bases left unmatched: 10. This CDR3 is built from 16 residues. The CDR3 protein is CASSPNTGGVDQPQHF. DNA of the CDR3: TGTGCCAGCAGCCCGAACACAGGGGGCGTAGATCAGCCCCAGCATTTT.

The J gene is TRBJ1-5, the V gene TRBV20-1; possibly TRBD1 for D (6 bases). Germline V lookup: CDR1 DFQATT, CDR2 SNEGSKA (reference sequence). The CDR3 runs to 15 residues. Trimming cost V 1 base and J 5 bases, with 15 bases left between them. The chain's CDR3 is CSARGTAWRHQPQHF. The CDR3 DNA is TGCAGTGCTAGAGGGACAGCCTGGCGGCATCAGCCCCAGCATTTT.

The chain joins TRBV6-1 to TRBJ2-5; 8 nucleotides line up with TRBD1. Germline CDR1 and CDR2: MNHNS and SASEGT. The CDR3 totals 14 residues. The trim removed 2 bases at V and 5 bases at J, leaving 4 bases unmatched. The CDR3 spells CASSEIQGAETQYF. As DNA, the CDR3 is TGTGCCAGCAGTGAAATCCAGGGGGCGGAGACCCAGTACTTC.

This clonotype was recorded a few times. This rearrangement joins TRBV20-1 to TRBJ2-2, with D perhaps matching TRBD1 (5 bases). Germline CDR1 is DFQATT and CDR2 is SNEGSKA (reference sequence). V dropped 6 bases and J dropped 4 bases, with 12 bases sitting between them. The CDR3 contains 13 residues. The CDR3: CSAMTEPTGELFF. For the CDR3, the DNA is TGCAGTGCCATGACAGAACCCACCGGGGAGCTGTTTTTT.

The J gene is TRBJ2-1, the V gene TRBV2; a possible D gene is TRBD2 (5 bases). The germline V gene encodes CDR1 SNHLY and CDR2 FYNNEI. Trimming cost V 3 bases and J 0 bases, with 21 bases left between them. The CDR3 totals 19 residues. The CDR3 reads CASSERVGGRYPSYNEQFF. Written as DNA, the CDR3 is TGTGCCAGCAGTGAGAGGGTAGGTGGGAGATATCCCTCCTACAATGAGCAGTTCTTC.

J is TRBJ2-7 and V is TRBV28; 9 bases align to TRBD1. Germline loops: CDR1 MDHEN, CDR2 SYDVKM. With V trimmed by 8 bases and J by 3 bases, 14 bases remained unmatched. There are 16 residues in the CDR3. The CDR3 spells CASLRLPGQGNYEQYF. The DNA for the CDR3 is TGTGCCAGCCTACGCCTACCGGGACAGGGTAACTACGAGCAGTACTTC. The whole variable domain, filled in from reference TRBV28 and TRBJ2-7, reads DVKVTQSSRYLVKRTGEKVFLECVQDMDHENMFWYRQDPGLGLRLIYFSYDVKMKEKGDIPEGYSVSREKKERFSLILESASTNQTSMYLCASLRLPGQGNYEQYFGPGTRLTVT.

This rearrangement joins TRBV7-9 to TRBJ2-3; the D gene is possibly TRBD2 (6 bases). From germline, CDR1 is SEHNR and CDR2 FQNEAQ (reference sequence). This CDR3 has 13 amino acids. Between the trimmed V and J ends, which lost 7 bases and 4 bases, there was a span of 12 bases. CDR3 in DNA: TGTGCCAGCACCCCTTGGGGGGCAGATACGCAGTATTTT. The encoded protein is CASTPWGADTQYF.

The rearrangement links TRBV6-2 or TRBV6-3 to TRBJ1-5; 7 bases agree with TRBD1. The V gene's germline CDR1 is MNHEY and CDR2 SVGEGT. The J segment lost 3 bases and the V segment lost 4 bases, leaving 6 bases of the junction unmatched. CDR3 size: 15 residues. CDR3 in amino acids: CASSFGTAINQPQHF. The CDR3 DNA reads as TGTGCCAGCAGTTTCGGGACAGCCATCAATCAGCCCCAGCATTTT.

There are a few counts of this clonotype. The V call is TRBV6-5, the J call TRBJ2-7; 9 bases agree with TRBD1. This CDR3 has 14 residues. Germline CDR1 MNHEY, CDR2 SVGAGI. Trimming at V came to 4 bases and at J to 3 bases, leaving 4 bases not matched to a gene. DNA of the CDR3: TGTGCCAGCAGTTCTCCGACAGGGGGCTACGAGCAGTACTTC. It encodes CASSSPTGGYEQYF.

A few counts support this clonotype. The CDR3 sequence: CASSPHTDTQYF. The CDR3 DNA reads as TGTGCCAGCAGCCCTCACACAGATACGCAGTATTTT. V and J are TRBV7-8 and TRBJ2-3; no clear D gene. The CDR3 consists of 12 residues. The V gene lost 5 bases and the J gene lost 2 bases, with 5 bases spanning the gap. Per the germline V gene, CDR1 is SGHVS and CDR2 is FQNEAQ.

A few counts support this clonotype. The chain employs TRBV2 and TRBJ2-5; 7 bases match TRBD2. The CDR3 extends over 15 amino acids. With 7 bases clipped from V and 1 base from J, the junction kept 9 bases outside the gene matches. Germline CDR1 reads SNHLY; CDR2 reads FYNNEI. For the CDR3, the DNA is TGTGCCAGCAACGAGCGGGATGGACCCCAAGAGACCCAGTACTTC. It encodes CASNERDGPQETQYF.

The chain has TRBV20-1 and TRBJ1-1, with a weak D call TRBD1 (5 bases). The CDR3 loop spans 11 amino acids. Germline V gene sequence: CDR1 DFQATT, CDR2 SNEGSKA (reference sequence). The chain's CDR3 is CGVWGGTEAFF. The DNA for the CDR3 is TGCGGGGTATGGGGGGGCACTGAAGCTTTCTTT.

The chain recombines TRBV19 with TRBJ2-2, with TRBD2 matching over 7 bases. Germline V gene data show CDR1 as LNHDA and CDR2 as SQIVND (reference sequence). With 6 bases clipped from V and 0 bases from J, the junction kept 4 bases outside the gene matches. The CDR3 has 15 residues. CDR3: CASRERGTNTGELFF. The DNA for the CDR3 is TGTGCCAGTAGGGAGCGGGGCACGAACACCGGGGAGCTGTTTTTT.

J is TRBJ2-7 and V is TRBV4-1; TRBD1 aligns across 12 bases. Losses at the gene ends were 3 bases for V and 9 bases for J; bases not matched to a gene: 12. The CDR3 totals 16 residues. Germline V gives CDR1 MGHRA, CDR2 YSYEKL. CDR3 sequence: CASSHPIRDRGQVQYF. In nucleotides, the CDR3 is TGCGCCAGCAGCCATCCAATACGGGACAGGGGGCAAGTGCAGTACTTC.

The J gene is TRBJ2-3, the V gene TRBV29-1, with a weak D call TRBD2 (6 bases). Trimming removed 0 bases at V and 3 bases at J, with 13 bases between. Germline V CDR1 and CDR2: SQVTM, ANQGSEA. This CDR3 spans 15 amino acids. CDR3 amino acids: CSVEDVRERTDTQYF. CDR3 sequence (DNA): TGCAGCGTTGAAGATGTACGGGAGCGGACAGATACGCAGTATTTT.

The gene calls are TRBV18 and TRBJ2-1, with 8 nucleotides matching TRBD2. The CDR3 runs to 15 residues. The junction had 6 bases not matched to a gene; V was cut back by 8 bases and J by 0 bases. Germline V CDR1 and CDR2: KGHSH, LQKENI. The CDR3 DNA is TGTGCCAGCGCCGCGGGAGGCCCCTCCTACAATGAGCAGTTCTTC. It yields the protein CASAAGGPSYNEQFF.

This clonotype was picked up a small number of times. V usage is TRBV6-1 and J usage is TRBJ1-1; weak D call: TRBD1 (6 bases). The V and J ends lost 0 bases and 4 bases respectively, with 12 bases between them. The length of the CDR3 is 15 residues. The germline V gene has CDR1 MNHNS and CDR2 SASEGT. CDR3 residues: CASSEAVGGFTEAFF. The CDR3 DNA reads TGTGCCAGCAGTGAAGCGGTAGGGGGGTTCACTGAAGCTTTCTTT.